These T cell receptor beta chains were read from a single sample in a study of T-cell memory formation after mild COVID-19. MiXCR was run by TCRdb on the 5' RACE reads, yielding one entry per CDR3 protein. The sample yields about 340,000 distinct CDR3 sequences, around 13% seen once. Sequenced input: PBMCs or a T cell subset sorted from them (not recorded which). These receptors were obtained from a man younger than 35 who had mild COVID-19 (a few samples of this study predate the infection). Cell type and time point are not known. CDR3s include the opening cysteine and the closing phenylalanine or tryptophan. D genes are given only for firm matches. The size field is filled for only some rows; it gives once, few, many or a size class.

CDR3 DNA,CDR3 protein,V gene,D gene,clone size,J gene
TGCGCCAGCAGCCCCGAAGGCTTTAACACCGGGGAGCTGTTTTTT,CASSPEGFNTGELFF,TRBV4-3,-,-,TRBJ2-2
TGTGCCAGCAGCCCCCTTGGGGGCAAGTTCCACACTGAAGCTTTCTTT,CASSPLGGKFHTEAFF,TRBV9,-,-,TRBJ1-1
TGTGCCAGCAGACCCGGGACATTGAATGAAAAACTGTTTTTT,CASRPGTLNEKLFF,TRBV6-1,-,few,TRBJ1-4
TGTGCCAGCAGCTTAGTGACTAGCAATGAGCAGTTCTTC,CASSLVTSNEQFF,TRBV7-2,-,few,TRBJ2-1
TGTGCCAGCAGCCACCTCAGGGGTACGAACTATGGCTACACCTTC,CASSHLRGTNYGYTF,TRBV3-1,-,once,TRBJ1-2
TGCGCCAGCAGCCCAATCGGGACAGGGGTGGAGGAGCAGTACTTC,CASSPIGTGVEEQYF,TRBV5-1,TRBD1,few,TRBJ2-7
TGCGCCAGCAGCTGGCAGGGTTCGGCCGGGGAGCTGTTTTTT,CASSWQGSAGELFF,TRBV5-1,-,few,TRBJ2-2
TGTGCCAGCAGGGTCCAGGGGGCGCCTGGCTACACCTTC,CASRVQGAPGYTF,TRBV5-6,TRBD1,few,TRBJ1-2
TGTGCCAGCAGTCCCCGCCGCTCCTATGGCTACACCTTC,CASSPRRSYGYTF,TRBV6-5,-,-,TRBJ1-2
TGTGCCAGCAGCTTACTTTGGGATGAAGCTTTCTTT,CASSLLWDEAFF,TRBV7-2,-,-,TRBJ1-1
TGCGCCAGCAGCCAAAACGGGCGAAGGTCGGATACGCAGTATTTT,CASSQNGRRSDTQYF,TRBV4-3,-,-,TRBJ2-3
TGCGCCAGCAGCCAAGTTTATCAGCGGGGGGGCTTAATTACCCAGTACTTC,CASSQVYQRGGLITQYF,TRBV4-1,TRBD2,-,TRBJ2-5
TGCAGCGTTGCCCAGGCGGGCTACACCTTC,CSVAQAGYTF,TRBV29-1,-,few,TRBJ1-2
TGTGCCAGCAGTGACTCGGCAGGGATGAATTCACCCCTCCACTTT,CASSDSAGMNSPLHF,TRBV6-4,-,many,TRBJ1-6
TGTGCCAGCAGTAGGACAGGGGTAGGCTACACCTTC,CASSRTGVGYTF,TRBV6-6,TRBD1,-,TRBJ1-2
TGTGCCATCAGAGGGACAGGGGTCAATGAGCAGTTCTTC,CAIRGTGVNEQFF,TRBV10-3,TRBD1,few,TRBJ2-1
TGTGCCAGCAGCGTTAACAGGGCCACCGGGGAGCTGTTTTTT,CASSVNRATGELFF,TRBV12-3/TRBV12-4,-,-,TRBJ2-2
TGTGCCACCAGTACTTGGACCGGTGAGCAGTTCTTC,CATSTWTGEQFF,TRBV24-1,-,few,TRBJ2-1
TGTGCCAGCAGCTTCTTCTCGGGCAGGGGGTATATGACCGCAGATACGCAGTATTTT,CASSFFSGRGYMTADTQYF,TRBV7-2,TRBD1,-,TRBJ2-3